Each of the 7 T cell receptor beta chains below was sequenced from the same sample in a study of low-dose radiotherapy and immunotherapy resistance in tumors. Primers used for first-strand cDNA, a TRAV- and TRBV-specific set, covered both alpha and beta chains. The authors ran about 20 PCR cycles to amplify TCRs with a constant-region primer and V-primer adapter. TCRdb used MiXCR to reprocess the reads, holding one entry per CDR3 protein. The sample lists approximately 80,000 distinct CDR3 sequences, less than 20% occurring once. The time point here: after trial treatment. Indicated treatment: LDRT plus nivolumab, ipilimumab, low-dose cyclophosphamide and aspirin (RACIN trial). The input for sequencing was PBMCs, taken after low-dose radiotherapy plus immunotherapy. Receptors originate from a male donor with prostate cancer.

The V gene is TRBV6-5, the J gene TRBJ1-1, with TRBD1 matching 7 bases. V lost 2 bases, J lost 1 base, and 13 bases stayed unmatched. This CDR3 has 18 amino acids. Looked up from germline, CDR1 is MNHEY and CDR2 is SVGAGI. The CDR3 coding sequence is TGTGCCAGCAGTTACCCGGGCCAGGGGGGGACCCGGAACACTGAAGCTTTCTTT. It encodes CASSYPGQGGTRNTEAFF.

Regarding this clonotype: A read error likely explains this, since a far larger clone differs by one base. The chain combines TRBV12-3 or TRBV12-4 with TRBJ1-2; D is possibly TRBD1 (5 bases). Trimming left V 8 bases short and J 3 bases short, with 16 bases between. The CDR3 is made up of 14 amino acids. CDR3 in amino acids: CASVGGREYYGYTF. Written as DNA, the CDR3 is TGTGCCAGCGTGGGAGGCAGGGAATACTATGGCTACACCTTC.

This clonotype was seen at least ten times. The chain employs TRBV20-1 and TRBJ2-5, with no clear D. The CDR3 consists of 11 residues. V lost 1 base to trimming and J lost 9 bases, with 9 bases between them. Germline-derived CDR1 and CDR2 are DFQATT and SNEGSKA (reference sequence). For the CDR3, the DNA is TGCAGTGCTAGAGTTGGGGTGGCCCAGTACTTC. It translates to CSARVGVAQYF.

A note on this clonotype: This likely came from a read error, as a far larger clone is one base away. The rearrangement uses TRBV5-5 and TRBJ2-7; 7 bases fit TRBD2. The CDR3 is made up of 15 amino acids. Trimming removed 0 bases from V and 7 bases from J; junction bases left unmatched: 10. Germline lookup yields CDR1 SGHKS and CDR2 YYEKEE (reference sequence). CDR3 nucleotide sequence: TGTGCCAGCAGCTTGGCCTGGGAGGGCCGCAATGAGCAGTACTTC. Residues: CASSLAWEGRNEQYF. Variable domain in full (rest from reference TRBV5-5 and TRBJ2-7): DAGVTQSPTHLIKTRGQQVTLRCSPISGHKSVSWYQQVLGQGPQFIFQYYEKEERGRGNFPDRFSARQFPNYSSELNVNALLLGDSALYLCASSLAWEGRNEQYFGPGTRLTVT.

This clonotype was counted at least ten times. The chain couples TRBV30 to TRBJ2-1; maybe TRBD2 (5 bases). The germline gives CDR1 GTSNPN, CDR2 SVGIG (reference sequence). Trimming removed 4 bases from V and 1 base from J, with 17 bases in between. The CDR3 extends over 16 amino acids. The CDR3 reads CAWTPPVAISYNEQFF. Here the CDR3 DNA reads TGTGCCTGGACCCCCCCGGTAGCGATTTCCTACAATGAGCAGTTCTTC.

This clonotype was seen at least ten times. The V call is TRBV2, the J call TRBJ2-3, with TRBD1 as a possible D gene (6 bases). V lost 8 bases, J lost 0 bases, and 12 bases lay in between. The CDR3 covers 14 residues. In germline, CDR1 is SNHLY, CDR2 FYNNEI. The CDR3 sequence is CASAGTLSTDTQYF. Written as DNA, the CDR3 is TGTGCCAGCGCCGGGACACTTAGCACAGATACGCAGTATTTT.

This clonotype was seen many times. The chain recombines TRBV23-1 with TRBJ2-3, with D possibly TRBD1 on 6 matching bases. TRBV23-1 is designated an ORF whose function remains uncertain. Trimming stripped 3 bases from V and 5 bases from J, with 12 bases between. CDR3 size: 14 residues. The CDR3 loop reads CASSQRTAEDTQYF. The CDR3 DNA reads TGCGCCAGCAGTCAGAGGACAGCGGAAGATACGCAGTATTTT.